A selection of T cell receptor beta chains follows, all from one sample in a study of STAT3 mutations in large granular lymphocyte leukemia. Profiled with immunoSEQ multiplex PCR; TCRdb holds only in-frame clones, not every one. The sample lists roughly 9,700 clones, about 85% seen once, with roughly a quarter in the top ten. The specimen sequenced was peripheral blood mononuclear cells. These receptors were obtained from a man aged 55 to 70 with T-cell large granular lymphocyte leukemia. Some clones in this sample may be carry-over from other donors' samples. Both conserved end residues are part of each CDR3.

j_call: TRBJ1-2; v_call: TRBV5-1; cdr3_aa: CASSPGWVGYTF
j_call: TRBJ1-4; v_call: TRBV6-6; cdr3_aa: CASRDSNSEKLFF
j_call: TRBJ1-1; v_call: TRBV18; cdr3_aa: CASSPGDTEAFF
j_call: TRBJ1-3; v_call: TRBV19; cdr3_aa: CASRIQGRSSGNTIYF
j_call: TRBJ2-7; v_call: TRBV25-1; cdr3_aa: CASRRPGSYEQYF
j_call: TRBJ1-1; v_call: TRBV28; cdr3_aa: CASSRRQVEAFF
j_call: TRBJ1-2; v_call: TRBV7-8; cdr3_aa: CASSLGHTNYGYTF
j_call: TRBJ2-7; v_call: TRBV5-1; cdr3_aa: CASSTTGLIYEQYF
j_call: TRBJ2-2; v_call: TRBV25-1; cdr3_aa: CASRGHANTGELFF
j_call: TRBJ2-7; v_call: TRBV28; cdr3_aa: CASSGYREFRGEQYF
j_call: TRBJ1-2; v_call: TRBV5-1; cdr3_aa: CASSLAPTGGAGYGYTF
j_call: TRBJ2-3; v_call: TRBV7-3; cdr3_aa: CASSLRGLAGEGADTQYF
j_call: TRBJ2-7; v_call: TRBV19; cdr3_aa: CASSIKAYQGQPYEQYF
j_call: TRBJ1-1; v_call: TRBV9; cdr3_aa: CASSVVPKGTEAFF
j_call: TRBJ1-1; v_call: TRBV7-2; cdr3_aa: CASSPGAANTEAFF
j_call: TRBJ2-2; v_call: TRBV28; cdr3_aa: CASSLTGVHRNTGELFF
j_call: TRBJ1-2; v_call: TRBV4-3; cdr3_aa: CASSQGNRALECYTF
j_call: TRBJ1-1; v_call: TRBV5-1; cdr3_aa: CASSLVGGGNTEAFF
j_call: TRBJ1-1; v_call: TRBV11-2; cdr3_aa: CASSLVWGHRNTEAFF
j_call: TRBJ2-2; v_call: TRBV7-2; cdr3_aa: CASSSGWENTGELFF
j_call: TRBJ2-5; v_call: TRBV6-6; cdr3_aa: CASKTGGKETQYF
j_call: TRBJ1-2; v_call: TRBV7-2; cdr3_aa: CASRTRQAPGYTF
j_call: TRBJ2-5; v_call: TRBV19; cdr3_aa: CASSAGRYQETQYF
j_call: TRBJ2-4; v_call: TRBV18; cdr3_aa: CASSDGTGLLYYAKNIQYF
j_call: TRBJ2-4; v_call: TRBV18; cdr3_aa: CASSPAGKNIQYF
j_call: TRBJ2-1; v_call: TRBV5-1; cdr3_aa: CASKSEASYNEQFF
j_call: TRBJ1-4; v_call: TRBV5-1; cdr3_aa: CASAGTVNEKLFF
j_call: TRBJ1-4; v_call: TRBV6-5; cdr3_aa: CASSYGGSNEKLFF
j_call: TRBJ2-6; v_call: TRBV29-1; cdr3_aa: CSVLSSGANVLTF
j_call: TRBJ1-2; v_call: TRBV28; cdr3_aa: CASSPPDRGYGYTF
j_call: TRBJ1-1; v_call: TRBV7-8; cdr3_aa: CASSLAVPNTEAFF
j_call: TRBJ2-7; v_call: TRBV27; cdr3_aa: CASRTYFSGSYEQYF
j_call: TRBJ1-1; v_call: TRBV16; cdr3_aa: CASSQRQWNTEAFF
j_call: TRBJ1-1; v_call: TRBV30; cdr3_aa: CAWSGRDREAFF
j_call: TRBJ2-3; v_call: TRBV28; cdr3_aa: CASSPYGATQYF
j_call: TRBJ1-3; v_call: TRBV6-6; cdr3_aa: CASSSRQGAKGNTIYF
j_call: TRBJ2-1; v_call: TRBV5-1; cdr3_aa: CASSADRGSRQFF
j_call: TRBJ1-2; v_call: TRBV19; cdr3_aa: CASSIAQKGGYTF
j_call: TRBJ2-7; v_call: TRBV28; cdr3_aa: CASSLTGRDEQYF
j_call: TRBJ2-2; v_call: TRBV5-1; cdr3_aa: CASATGDAANTGELFF
j_call: TRBJ1-5; v_call: TRBV10-3; cdr3_aa: CAISPGQKNQPQHF
j_call: TRBJ2-2; v_call: TRBV5-6; cdr3_aa: CASSSRRRDPGTGELFF
j_call: TRBJ1-1; v_call: TRBV4-2; cdr3_aa: CASSQEARGSRAAFF
j_call: TRBJ2-1; v_call: TRBV5-1; cdr3_aa: CASSLRTGGTLSSYNEQFF